This T cell receptor (beta chain) is drawn from a study of T cells after yellow fever vaccination. Researchers made TCR cDNA using 5'RACE template switching, and this step added a universal primer site and UMIs. TCRdb recomputed calls from the 5' RACE reads with MiXCR, one row per CDR3 protein. The top ten hold roughly 0.86% of the sample, which has 200,000 to 250,000 distinct CDR3 sequences, 6.9% seen once. This CDR3 has 10 residues. V lost 0 bases, J lost 8 bases, and 4 bases lay in between. In germline, CDR1 is DFQATT, CDR2 SNEGSKA (reference sequence). This clonotype appeared a few times. The antigen remains unidentified. Study-level points and caveats: Researchers noted that a small share of clonotypes showed up in both CD4 and CD8 compartments. Peaking faster, on day 5 versus 15, the secondary response was nonetheless weaker.

Sequenced here: CD4+ T cells sorted from PBMCs, sampled 15 days after the yellow fever booster vaccination. The chain combines TRBV20-1 with TRBJ1-2, with D hard to call. This clonotype was sampled from a young man who received the YFV17D yellow fever vaccine. The CDR3 sequence: CSARDLGYTF. DNA for the CDR3: TGCAGTGCTAGAGATCTAGGCTACACCTTC.